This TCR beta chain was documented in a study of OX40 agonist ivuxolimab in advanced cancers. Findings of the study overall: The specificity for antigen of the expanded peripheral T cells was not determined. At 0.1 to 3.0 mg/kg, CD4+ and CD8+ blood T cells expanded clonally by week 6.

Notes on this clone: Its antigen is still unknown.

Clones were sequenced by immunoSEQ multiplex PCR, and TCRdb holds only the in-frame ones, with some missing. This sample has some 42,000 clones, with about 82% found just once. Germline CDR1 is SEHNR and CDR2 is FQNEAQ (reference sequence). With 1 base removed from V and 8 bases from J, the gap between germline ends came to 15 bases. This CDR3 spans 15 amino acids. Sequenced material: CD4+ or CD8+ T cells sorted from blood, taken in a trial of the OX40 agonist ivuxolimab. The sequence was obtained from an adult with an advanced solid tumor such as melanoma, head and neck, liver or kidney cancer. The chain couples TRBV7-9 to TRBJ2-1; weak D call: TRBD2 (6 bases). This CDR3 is CASSLEEGPFHEQFF. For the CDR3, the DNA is TGTGCCAGCAGCTTAGAGGAGGGGCCGTTCCATGAGCAGTTCTTC.